This is a list of T cell receptor beta chains from one sample in a study of blood T cell repertoires in COVID-19. Here immunoSEQ multiplex PCR was the method, and the copy in TCRdb shows in-frame clones only, minus some. The repertoire holds around 210,000 clones, with 70% to 85% as singletons. Sequenced: peripheral blood. These receptors came from a human donor in a cohort sampled during active COVID-19. The CDR3 runs from the conserved cysteine through the conserved F or W. The order of the fields is CDR3 length, J gene, V gene, D gene, clone size, CDR3 DNA, CDR3 protein. D genes are given only for firm matches. The size entry is marked missing in some rows and otherwise reads once, few, many or a size class.

14	TRBJ1-1	TRBV7-2	TRBD1	-	TGTGCCAGCAGCATAACAGGGGGGAACACTGAAGCTTTCTTT	CASSITGGNTEAFF
13	TRBJ1-3	TRBV5-1	-	-	TGCGCCAGCAGCGGGCCGACGGGAAACACCATATATTTT	CASSGPTGNTIYF
14	TRBJ2-7	TRBV10-3	-	-	TGTGCCATCAGTCCTCAAGGGGCACTCTACGAGCAGTACTTC	CAISPQGALYEQYF
11	TRBJ1-1	TRBV27	-	-	TGTGCCAGCCGACGGGGCACTGAAGCTTTCTTT	CASRRGTEAFF
15	TRBJ2-7	TRBV28	-	few	TGTGCCAGCAGTTTGTTTGGTGTCACCCGGGGGGAGCAGTACTTC	CASSLFGVTRGEQYF
15	TRBJ2-5	TRBV5-1	-	-	TGCGCCAGCGGCCGATCTACTAGCAGACAAGAGACCCAGTACTTC	CASGRSTSRQETQYF
13	TRBJ2-5	TRBV30	TRBD1	-	TGTGCCTGGAGTAGGGGGCAGGAGGAGACCCAGTACTTC	CAWSRGQEETQYF
16	TRBJ2-2	TRBV2	-	-	TGTGCCAGCAGTAAAGGGAGAGGGGGGAACACCGGGGAGCTGTTTTTT	CASSKGRGGNTGELFF
13	TRBJ1-6	TRBV19	-	-	TGTGCCAGCCGAGATACCTATAATTCACCCCTCCACTTT	CASRDTYNSPLHF
14	TRBJ1-1	TRBV5-6	-	few	TGTGCCAGCAGCTTACAGCTTTTGAACACTGAAGCTTTCTTT	CASSLQLLNTEAFF
15	TRBJ2-7	TRBV7-9	TRBD2	-	TGTGCCAGCAGCACACTAGCGGGAAGCTCCTACGAGCAGTACTTC	CASSTLAGSSYEQYF
14	TRBJ2-7	TRBV5-1	TRBD2	few	TGCGCCAGCAGCTTGAACGTAGCGGGAGGGCCGACCGACTTC	CASSLNVAGGPTDF
15	TRBJ2-1	TRBV12-5	TRBD2	-	TGTGCTAGTGGTTTGGGGACTAGCGCTTACAATGAGCAGTTCTTC	CASGLGTSAYNEQFF
15	TRBJ2-1	TRBV19	-	once	TGTGCCAGTAGTATGGGACATGGTATTTACAATGAGCAGTTCTTC	CASSMGHGIYNEQFF
14	TRBJ2-2	TRBV30	TRBD1	-	TGTGCTATCGTAGGGGGCTTCGGCACCGGGGAGCTGTTTTTT	CAIVGGFGTGELFF